This T cell receptor beta chain came from a study of T cell responses to AZD1222 COVID-19 vaccine. V lost 3 bases to trimming and J lost 2 bases; unmatched junction nucleotides: 6. Germline assignment: CDR1 SGHRS and CDR2 YFSETQ. The CDR3 runs 15 residues. Data came from immunoSEQ multiplex PCR; TCRdb stores just in-frame clones and leaves some out. The sample carries 95,000 to 100,000 clones, approximately 89% recorded once. The chain recombines TRBV5-1 with TRBJ2-7; 9 nucleotides match TRBD2. The specimen comprised peripheral blood, sampled 28 days after the second AZD1222 dose. The clonotype comes from an adult who received the AZD1222 COVID-19 vaccine. The CDR3 DNA reads TGCGCCAGCAGCTGGTCGACTAGCGGTACCTACGAGCAGTACTTC. Protein: CASSWSTSGTYEQYF. Variable domain in full (rest from reference TRBV5-1 and TRBJ2-7): KAGVTQTPRYLIKTRGQQVTLSCSPISGHRSVSWYQQTPGQGLQFLFEYFSETQRNKGNFPGRFSGRQFSNSRSEMNVSTLELGDSALYLCASSWSTSGTYEQYFGPGTRLTVT.